The rows below give T cell receptor beta chains drawn from one sample of a study of OX40 agonist ivuxolimab in advanced cancers. Only in-frame clones appear in the TCRdb table, and some are missing; sequencing was by immunoSEQ multiplex PCR. The sample contains tens of thousands of clones, roughly nine tenths of which appear only once. The sequencing used CD4+ or CD8+ T cells sorted from blood, collected in a trial of the OX40 agonist ivuxolimab. These receptors all stem from an adult with an advanced solid tumor such as melanoma, head and neck, liver or kidney cancer. CDR3s include the opening cysteine and the closing phenylalanine or tryptophan. D genes are given only for firm matches. Not all rows give a size; the values are once, few, many and, for expanded clones, a class.

clone_size,d_call,v_call,j_call,cdr3_nt,cdr3_aa
NA,TRBD1,TRBV7-3,TRBJ1-1,TGTGCCAGCAGCCTCAGACAGGGGGCCACTGAAGCTTTCTTT,CASSLRQGATEAFF
once,NA,TRBV9,TRBJ1-3,TGTGCCAGCAGCGTAGTCGGCGGATTCTCTGGAAACACCATATATTTT,CASSVVGGFSGNTIYF
NA,TRBD2,TRBV2,TRBJ2-1,TGTGCCAGCAGTGTTAGCGGGAGGGCCAACAATGAGCAGTTCTTC,CASSVSGRANNEQFF
NA,NA,TRBV27,TRBJ2-7,TGTGCCAGCAGTTTAGCACAGGGAGGTCACGAGCAGTACTTC,CASSLAQGGHEQYF
NA,TRBD2,TRBV6-1,TRBJ2-1,TGTGCCAGCATTCGAAGGGCTAGCGGGTACAATGAGCAGTTCTTC,CASIRRASGYNEQFF
NA,TRBD2,TRBV2,TRBJ2-5,TGTGCCAGCAGCGAAGCCCGGGTAGCGGGAGGGGTAGAGACCCAGTACTTC,CASSEARVAGGVETQYF
NA,NA,TRBV12-5,TRBJ1-1,TGTGCTAGTGGACCTGATTTCCGACAGACTGAAGCTTTCTTT,CASGPDFRQTEAFF
NA,NA,TRBV19,TRBJ2-3,TGTGCCAGTAGTATAAGTATTAGGCCAGATACGCAGTATTTT,CASSISIRPDTQYF
NA,NA,TRBV5-1,TRBJ2-7,TGCGCCAGCAGCTTGCGTGACAGTTACGAGCAGTACTTC,CASSLRDSYEQYF
NA,NA,TRBV10-2,TRBJ2-3,TGCGCCAGCAGTGGACAGGGCACAGATACGCAGTATTTT,CASSGQGTDTQYF
NA,NA,TRBV7-2,TRBJ1-3,TGTGCCAGCAGCTTCGGGGGTTTAGGAAACACCATATATTTT,CASSFGGLGNTIYF
once,NA,TRBV27,TRBJ2-3,TGTGCCAGCAGTTCCATGGGAGATACGCAGTATTTT,CASSSMGDTQYF
few,NA,TRBV6-5,TRBJ2-7,TGTGCCAGCAGTTCCTGGGAAAGGGTGCAGTACTTC,CASSSWERVQYF
NA,NA,TRBV29-1,TRBJ2-6,TGCAGCGTTGAAGACAGGGGTTCCGGCCGCTCGAGCTCTGGGGCCAACGTCCTGACTTTC,CSVEDRGSGRSSSGANVLTF
NA,TRBD2,TRBV2,TRBJ2-7,TGTGCCAGCAGTGCTAGCGGTCTAGGCTACGAGCAGTACTTC,CASSASGLGYEQYF
few,NA,TRBV29-1,TRBJ1-1,TGCAGCGTTGGGAAGGTTGTTGACACTGAAGCTTTCTTT,CSVGKVVDTEAFF
once,TRBD1,TRBV5-6,TRBJ1-3,TGTGCCAGCAGCTCGGGGACAGCCGTTATCGGAAACACCATATATTTT,CASSSGTAVIGNTIYF
NA,NA,TRBV28,TRBJ2-7,TGTGCCAGCAGTTCCCGTACCCGCTACGAGCAGTACTTC,CASSSRTRYEQYF
NA,TRBD1,TRBV5-1,TRBJ1-1,TGCGCCAGCAGCAAGATGACAGGGGGTCAAGCTGAAGCTTTCTTT,CASSKMTGGQAEAFF
NA,TRBD1,TRBV28,TRBJ2-7,TGTGCCAGCGCGGACAGGGGTACCTATTACGAGCAGTACTTC,CASADRGTYYEQYF
NA,NA,TRBV5-1,TRBJ2-7,TGCGCCAGCAGCTTGAGCCGGTTTCACGAGCAGTACTTC,CASSLSRFHEQYF
NA,TRBD2,TRBV5-1,TRBJ2-1,TGCGCCAGCAGCTTGGCTAAGCGGGAGGACGAGCAGTTCTTC,CASSLAKREDEQFF
NA,TRBD1,TRBV14,TRBJ1-2,TGTGCCAGCAGCCAACTGGACAGGGCACCCTCACTCTATGGCTACACCTTC,CASSQLDRAPSLYGYTF
NA,TRBD2,TRBV5-1,TRBJ2-3,TGCGCCAGCAGCTTCCGGACTAGCGGCACAGATACGCAGTATTTT,CASSFRTSGTDTQYF